The 17 T cell receptor beta chains below were found in one sample sequenced in a study of cytomegalovirus exposure and HLA in healthy donors. Assay used: immunoSEQ multiplex PCR; TCRdb lists only in-frame clones, some missing. The sample includes about 65,000 clones, around 90% of them seen just once. The sequenced sample was PBMCs. These receptors all stem from a woman aged 18-30 years in good health and CMV-seronegative.

The chain combines TRBV5-4 with TRBJ2-1; 11 nucleotides agree with TRBD2. V shed 4 bases, J shed 4 bases, and the junction held 7 bases outside the gene matches. This CDR3 is 16 amino acids long. CDR1 and CDR2 (germline): SGHNT, YYREEE (reference sequence). CDR3 sequence: CASSGLTSGEYNEQFF. The CDR3 DNA reads TGTGCCAGCAGCGGTCTGACTAGCGGGGAGTACAATGAGCAGTTCTTC.

The chain joins TRBV7-8 to TRBJ2-7; 8 bases align to TRBD1. This CDR3 contains 15 residues. V lost 4 bases, J lost 3 bases, and 8 bases stayed unmatched. In germline, CDR1 is SGHVS, CDR2 FQNEAQ. CDR3 nucleotide sequence: TGTGCCAGCAGCTATGGACAGGGAATGGTCTACGAGCAGTACTTC. This translates into CASSYGQGMVYEQYF.

The chain recombines TRBV6-4 with TRBJ2-3; D possibly corresponds to TRBD2 (6 bases). The CDR3 length is 14 residues. The germline gives CDR1 MRHNA, CDR2 SNTAGT. Trimming took off 6 bases at V and 2 bases at J, with 12 bases between the two ends. The CDR3 region is CASSFTGDTDTQYF. The CDR3 nucleotides read TGTGCCAGCAGCTTCACGGGGGACACAGATACGCAGTATTTT.

The chain links TRBV6-6 to TRBJ1-5, with D unclear. CDR1 is MNHNY and CDR2 is SVGAGI in the germline V gene (reference sequence). This CDR3 has 13 residues. V shed 4 bases and J shed 6 bases, with 10 bases lying between them. As DNA, the CDR3 is TGTGCCAGCAGTTCCCGGGTCAGTCAGCCCCAGCATTTT. It yields the protein CASSSRVSQPQHF.

The rearrangement links TRBV6-1 to TRBJ2-7; TRBD1 is a possible D gene (5 bases). V lost 5 bases, J lost 0 bases, and 5 bases lay in between. Germline V gene sequence: CDR1 MNHNS, CDR2 SASEGT. This CDR3 comprises 12 residues. CDR3 residues: CASSQGSYEQYF. In DNA, the CDR3 is TGTGCCAGCAGTCAGGGCTCCTACGAGCAGTACTTC.

The genes are TRBV11-2 and TRBJ2-5, with a possible D match to TRBD2 (6 bases). The CDR3 has 13 residues. Germline V gives CDR1 SGHAT, CDR2 FQNNGV. V lost 8 bases, J lost 0 bases, and 10 bases lay in between. The CDR3: CASGAGYQETQYF. DNA of the CDR3: TGTGCCAGCGGGGCGGGGTACCAAGAGACCCAGTACTTC.

The rearrangement links TRBV30 to TRBJ2-1, with D unclear. Germline CDR1 GTSNPN, CDR2 SVGIG (reference sequence). The V gene lost 0 bases and the J gene lost 7 bases, with 7 bases spanning the gap. The CDR3 runs to 12 residues. In DNA form, the CDR3 reads TGTGCCTGGAGTGTATTACGGAATGAGCAGTTCTTC. Its translation: CAWSVLRNEQFF.

The table lists this clone with a count of one. The chain is built from TRBV5-6 and TRBJ1-1; no firm D call. The germline V gene has CDR1 SGHDT and CDR2 YYEEEE. The CDR3 is 13 amino acids. V gave up 7 bases and J gave up 3 bases, with 13 bases separating them. CDR3 loop: CASRLDGYTEAFF. CDR3 DNA: TGTGCCAGCCGCCTGGACGGGTACACTGAAGCTTTCTTT.

This clone was detected only once. This chain uses TRBV7-2 with TRBJ1-4; 9 bases are a match to TRBD1. CDR3 length equals 14 residues. From germline, CDR1 is SGHTA and CDR2 FQGNSA. Trimming took 5 bases from V and 6 from J; bases not matched to a gene: 4. The DNA of the CDR3 is TGTGCCAGCAGCCCACAGGGGGCTGATGAAAAACTGTTTTTT. Residues: CASSPQGADEKLFF.

The CDR3 sequence: CASSLAGGTNEKLFF. In nucleotides, the CDR3 is TGTGCCAGCAGCTTAGCCGGGGGGACTAATGAAAAACTGTTTTTT. The chain is built from TRBV7-9 and TRBJ1-4; a weak D match, TRBD1 (5 bases). V dropped 0 bases and J dropped 2 bases, with 7 bases sitting between them. CDR3 length: 15 amino acids. CDR1 is SEHNR, CDR2 FQNEAQ, per germline (reference sequence).

The chain is built from TRBV7-9 and TRBJ1-2; no clear D. The CDR3 length is 15 residues. V gave up 6 bases and J gave up 3 bases, with 17 bases separating them. CDR1 is SEHNR and CDR2 is FQNEAQ in the germline V gene (reference sequence). Written as DNA, the CDR3 is TGTGCCAGCAGTCCAGGAGGTTCATTGGACTATGGCTACACCTTC. Translation: CASSPGGSLDYGYTF.

The chain joins TRBV7-9 to TRBJ1-1; D is unresolved. Germline V gene sequence: CDR1 SEHNR, CDR2 FQNEAQ (reference sequence). Trimming cost V 0 bases and J 1 base, with 9 bases left between them. CDR3 size: 15 residues. DNA for the CDR3: TGTGCCAGCAGCTTAGCGGTCCTCGGGAACACTGAAGCTTTCTTT. Translating gives CASSLAVLGNTEAFF.

This chain joins TRBV9 and TRBJ2-5, with 11 bases that match TRBD2. Per the germline V gene, CDR1 is SGDLS and CDR2 is YYNGEE. V was clipped by 3 bases and J by 2 bases; unmatched bases: 6. The CDR3 is made up of 16 amino acids. CDR3 coding DNA: TGTGCCAGCAGCGGGTCCGGGACTAGCGGACAAGAGACCCAGTACTTC. Residues: CASSGSGTSGQETQYF.

The count of this clone is one. The chain carries TRBV19 and TRBJ2-5; TRBD2 matches 9 bases. The CDR3 length is 15 residues. The germline V gene has CDR1 LNHDA and CDR2 SQIVND (reference sequence). V shed 4 bases and J 5 bases; nucleotides not matched to a gene: 8. CDR3 amino acids: CASSTIAGDLETQYF. In DNA, the CDR3 is TGTGCCAGTAGTACTATAGCGGGAGATTTGGAGACCCAGTACTTC.

This sequence joins TRBV6-6 and TRBJ1-1, with D tentatively TRBD1 (5 bases). CDR3 length: 11 amino acids. The germline V gene has CDR1 MNHNY and CDR2 SVGAGI (reference sequence). The germline V and J ends were trimmed by 6 bases and 8 bases, with 10 bases remaining between them. DNA of the CDR3: TGTGCCAGCAGCGACAGCACGGAAGCTTTCTTT. Residues: CASSDSTEAFF.

The J gene is TRBJ2-5, the V gene TRBV27, with TRBD1 as a possible D gene (6 bases). Trimming shortened V by 8 bases and J by 5 bases, and 21 bases separated the two germline ends. Germline V gene sequence: CDR1 MNHEY, CDR2 SMNVEV (reference sequence). The CDR3 extends over 15 amino acids. The CDR3 DNA reads TGTGCCAGCCGTTCCGCACAGGGCATATGGGAGACCCAGTACTTC. Residues: CASRSAQGIWETQYF.

The chain couples TRBV4-1 to TRBJ2-1; 13 bases match TRBD2. The J segment lost 6 bases and the V segment lost 1 base, leaving 0 bases of the junction unmatched. The CDR3 has 15 amino acids. Germline lookup yields CDR1 MGHRA and CDR2 YSYEKL. CDR3 in amino acids: CASSQGTSGGNEQFF. The CDR3 DNA reads as TGCGCCAGCAGCCAAGGGACTAGCGGGGGCAATGAGCAGTTCTTC.